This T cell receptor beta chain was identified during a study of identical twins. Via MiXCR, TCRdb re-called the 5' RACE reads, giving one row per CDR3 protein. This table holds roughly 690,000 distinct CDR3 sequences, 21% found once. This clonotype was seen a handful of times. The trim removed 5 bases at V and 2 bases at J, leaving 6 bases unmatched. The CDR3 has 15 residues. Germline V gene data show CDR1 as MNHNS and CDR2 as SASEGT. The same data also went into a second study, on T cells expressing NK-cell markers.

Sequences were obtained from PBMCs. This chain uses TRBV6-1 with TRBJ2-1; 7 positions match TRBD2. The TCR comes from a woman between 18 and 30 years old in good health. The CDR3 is CASSLEGRAYNEQFF. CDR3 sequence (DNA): TGTGCCAGCAGTCTAGAGGGGAGGGCCTACAATGAGCAGTTCTTC.